The present T cell receptor (beta chain) was sequenced within a study of Ad26.COV2.S vaccination and SARS-CoV-2 variants. The assay was immunoSEQ multiplex PCR, and TCRdb's table has in-frame clones only and misses some. The sample records about 98,000 clones, around 82% being singletons. Germline V gene sequence: CDR1 LGHNA, CDR2 YNFKEQ. The CDR3 contains 14 residues. Trimming took off 9 bases at V and 3 bases at J, with 15 bases between the two ends. This clone was seen a single time. Antigen unknown. Study-level findings and limits: TCR breadth and depth estimates may have understated total T cell responses.

This sequence joins TRBV4-2 and TRBJ2-4, with D perhaps TRBD2 (7 bases). The sequencing used peripheral blood, collected after recovery from COVID-19. The source is a human donor who had recovered from COVID-19. The CDR3 protein is CARAGAMVKNIQYF. Written as DNA, the CDR3 is TGTGCCAGGGCGGGGGCGATGGTCAAAAACATTCAGTACTTC.